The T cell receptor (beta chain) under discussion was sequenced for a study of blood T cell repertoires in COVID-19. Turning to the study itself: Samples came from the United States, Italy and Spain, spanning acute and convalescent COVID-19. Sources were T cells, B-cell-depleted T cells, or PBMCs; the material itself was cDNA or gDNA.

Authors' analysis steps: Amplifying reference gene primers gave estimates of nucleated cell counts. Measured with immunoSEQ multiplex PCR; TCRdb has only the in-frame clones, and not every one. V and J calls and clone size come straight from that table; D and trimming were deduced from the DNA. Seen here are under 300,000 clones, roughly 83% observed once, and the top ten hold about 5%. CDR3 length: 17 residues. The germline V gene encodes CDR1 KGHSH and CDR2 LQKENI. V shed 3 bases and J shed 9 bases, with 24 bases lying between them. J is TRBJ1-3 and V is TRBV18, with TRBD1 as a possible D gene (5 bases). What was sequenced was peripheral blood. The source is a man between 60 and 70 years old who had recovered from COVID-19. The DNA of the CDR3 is TGTGCCAGCTCACCGAGCGGGGGGAGTTTAGCATCCGGCACCATATATTTT. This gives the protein CASSPSGGSLASGTIYF.